In this sample, the clone carrying this T cell receptor beta chain turned up a few times. Its antigen is unknown. The sequenced template was cDNA made from the entire isolated RNA. Approximately 3.5 million reads was the average for naive, central memory and regulatory T cell samples. Repertoires were generated with immunoSEQ multiplex PCR, while TCRdb's copy carries only in-frame clones and drops some. The table records hundreds of thousands of clones, 14% of them present only once. The data originate from a study of beta chain features in type 1 diabetes. Whole-study context: Patients shared similar age, gender and cell yields with healthy donors.

The germline CDR1 and CDR2 sequences are SGHVS and FQNEAQ. V was pared by 5 bases and J by 3 bases, with 3 bases of the junction left unmatched. The CDR3 runs 14 residues. Points from the study as a whole: Compared to healthy donors, patients appeared to have naive, central memory and Treg TCRB repertoires that were more alike.

The sequenced sample was central memory CD4+ T cells from blood. V usage is TRBV7-8 and J usage is TRBJ1-5; 8 bases are shared with TRBD1. This TCR came from a man between 25 and 39 years old in good health. The CDR3: CASSRTGFNQPQHF. For the CDR3, the DNA is TGTGCCAGCAGCCGGACAGGGTTCAATCAGCCCCAGCATTTT.